The 10 T cell receptor beta chains below were found in one sample sequenced in a study of T cells in Graves' hyperthyroidism and ophthalmopathy. There were TCR beta CDR3 regions amplified from RNA transcripts. Carried out on the TCR CDR3, a first-round RT-PCR used the HTBI primer set. TCRdb reprocessed the multiplex PCR reads with MiXCR, giving one entry per CDR3 protein. The repertoire consists of around 530,000 distinct CDR3 sequences, with 17% occurring once and the leading ten covering approximately 15%. The sample comprised blood. The receptors originated from a woman between 18 and 29 years old with Graves' ophthalmopathy.

This clonotype was observed many times. This chain connects TRBV30 to TRBJ1-2; D remains ambiguous. The germline gives CDR1 GTSNPN, CDR2 SVGIG (reference sequence). With 0 bases removed from V and 4 bases from J, the gap between germline ends came to 3 bases. The CDR3 extends over 11 amino acids. The CDR3 DNA follows: TGTGCCTGGAGTGTGGGCTATGGCTACACCTTC. Translating it yields CAWSVGYGYTF.

This clonotype was observed a few times. The gene calls are TRBV15 and TRBJ2-7; D is unclear. The CDR3 has 12 residues. V dropped 0 bases and J dropped 9 bases, with 9 bases sitting between them. Germline lookup yields CDR1 LNHNV and CDR2 YYDKDF (reference sequence). This CDR3 is CATSRDLGWQYF. CDR3 nucleotides: TGTGCCACCAGCAGAGATCTCGGTTGGCAGTACTTC.

This clonotype was seen a handful of times. This chain links TRBV19 with TRBJ2-2; TRBD2 is a possible D gene (6 bases). Between the trimmed V and J ends, which lost 1 base and 4 bases, there was a span of 10 bases. Germline CDR1 reads LNHDA; CDR2 reads SQIVND (reference sequence). This CDR3 has 15 amino acids. This CDR3 is CASSIVPGVTGELFF. In DNA form, the CDR3 reads TGTGCCAGTAGTATAGTCCCGGGGGTCACCGGGGAGCTGTTTTTT.

This clonotype was seen repeatedly, ten times or more. The V gene is TRBV7-9, the J gene TRBJ1-2; D gene ambiguous. The ends were cut back, 5 bases at V and 2 bases at J, with 9 bases in the middle. Germline lookup yields CDR1 SEHNR and CDR2 FQNEAQ (reference sequence). This CDR3 contains 13 residues. The CDR3 region is CASSPPANYGYTF. The CDR3 DNA reads as TGTGCCAGCAGCCCGCCGGCCAACTATGGCTACACCTTC. The whole variable domain, filled in from reference TRBV7-9 and TRBJ1-2, reads DTGVSQNPRHKITKRGQNVTFRCDPISEHNRLYWYRQTLGQGPEFLTYFQNEAQLEKSRLLSDRFSAERPKGSFSTLEIQRTEQGDSAMYLCASSPPANYGYTFGSGTRLTVV.

The genes are TRBV20-1 and TRBJ2-1; TRBD2 agrees at 8 bases. This CDR3 has 12 residues. The germline V gene encodes CDR1 DFQATT and CDR2 SNEGSKA (reference sequence). With V trimmed by 3 bases and J by 7 bases, 2 bases remained unmatched. CDR3 sequence (DNA): TGCAGTGCTAGCGGGGGGGATAATGAGCAGTTCTTC. Translating gives CSASGGDNEQFF.

This clonotype was counted ten times or more. For the CDR3, the DNA is TGCGCCAGCAGCTTTGGCAGTCACTATGGCTACACCTTC. Its translation: CASSFGSHYGYTF. The chain employs TRBV5-1 and TRBJ1-2; D unresolved. V lost 2 bases, J lost 3 bases, and 8 bases lay in between. CDR1 and CDR2 (germline): SGHRS, YFSETQ. This CDR3 has 13 residues.

A few counts support this clonotype. This chain connects TRBV7-9 to TRBJ1-2; D is unresolved. The length of the CDR3 is 16 residues. V dropped 5 bases and J dropped 2 bases, with 18 bases sitting between them. Germline V gene sequence: CDR1 SEHNR, CDR2 FQNEAQ (reference sequence). The CDR3 region has the DNA TGTGCCAGCAGCCCAGCGCTGATGGACCTAAACTATGGCTACACCTTC. Protein sequence: CASSPALMDLNYGYTF.

The table lists this clonotype with a few counts. The rearrangement joins TRBV20-1 to TRBJ1-5, with D possibly being TRBD1 (6 bases). This CDR3 has 15 amino acids. The ends were cut back, 3 bases at V and 0 bases at J, with 12 bases in the middle. CDR1 DFQATT and CDR2 SNEGSKA come from the germline V gene (reference sequence). In DNA, the CDR3 is TGCAGTGCTAGTGAACAGGGAGCTAGCAATCAGCCCCAGCATTTT. Its protein is CSASEQGASNQPQHF.

This clonotype came up a few times. V usage is TRBV20-1 and J usage is TRBJ2-4; D is unclear. Trimming stripped 0 bases from V and 11 bases from J, with 17 bases between. CDR3 size: 14 residues. Germline assignment: CDR1 DFQATT and CDR2 SNEGSKA (reference sequence). The CDR3 DNA follows: TGCAGTGCTAGAGAAACCCGGGCCACACGTTTTCAGTACTTC. Its protein is CSARETRATRFQYF.

The chain uses TRBV19 and TRBJ2-1, with D unclear. This CDR3 contains 14 residues. V was trimmed by 9 bases and J by 0 bases, leaving 12 bases between them. Germline CDR1 is LNHDA and CDR2 is SQIVND (reference sequence). The CDR3 sequence: CASSRQSSYNEQFF. CDR3 DNA: TGTGCCAGCTCCAGGCAAAGCTCCTACAATGAGCAGTTCTTC.